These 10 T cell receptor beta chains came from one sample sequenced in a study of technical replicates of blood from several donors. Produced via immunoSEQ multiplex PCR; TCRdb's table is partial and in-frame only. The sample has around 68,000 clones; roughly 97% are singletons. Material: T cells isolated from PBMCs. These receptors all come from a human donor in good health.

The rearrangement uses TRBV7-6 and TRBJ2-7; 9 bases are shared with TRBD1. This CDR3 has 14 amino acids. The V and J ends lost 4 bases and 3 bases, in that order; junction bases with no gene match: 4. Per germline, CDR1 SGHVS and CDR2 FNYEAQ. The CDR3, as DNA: TGTGCCAGCAGCTCAGGGACAGGGAACTACGAGCAGTACTTC. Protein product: CASSSGTGNYEQYF.

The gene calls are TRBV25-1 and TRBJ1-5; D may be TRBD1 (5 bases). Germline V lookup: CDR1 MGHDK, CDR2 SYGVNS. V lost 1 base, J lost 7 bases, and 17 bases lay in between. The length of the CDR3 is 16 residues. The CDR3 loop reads CASSEFEWDSGQPQHF. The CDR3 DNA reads TGTGCCAGCAGTGAATTCGAGTGGGACTCTGGGCAGCCCCAGCATTTT.

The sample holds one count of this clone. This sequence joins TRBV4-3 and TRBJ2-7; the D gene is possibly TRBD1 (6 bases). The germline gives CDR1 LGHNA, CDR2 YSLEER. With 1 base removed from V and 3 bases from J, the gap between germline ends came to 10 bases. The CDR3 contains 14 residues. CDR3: CASSQGTEDYEQYF. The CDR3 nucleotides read TGCGCCAGCAGCCAAGGGACAGAGGACTACGAGCAGTACTTC.

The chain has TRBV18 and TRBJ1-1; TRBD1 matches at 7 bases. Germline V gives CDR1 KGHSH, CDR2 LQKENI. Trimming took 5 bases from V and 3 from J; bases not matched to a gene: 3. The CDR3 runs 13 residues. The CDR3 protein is CASSNDRDTEAFF. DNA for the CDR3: TGTGCCAGCTCAAACGACAGGGACACTGAAGCTTTCTTT.

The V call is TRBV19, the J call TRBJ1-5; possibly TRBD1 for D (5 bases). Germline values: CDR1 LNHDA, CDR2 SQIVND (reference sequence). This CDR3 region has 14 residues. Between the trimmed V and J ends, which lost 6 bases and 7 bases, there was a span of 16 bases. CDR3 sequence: CASSRGMDGQPQHF. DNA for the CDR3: TGTGCCAGTAGCCGGGGGATGGATGGGCAGCCCCAGCATTTT. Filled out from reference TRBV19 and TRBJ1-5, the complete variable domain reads DGGITQSPKYLFRKEGQNVTLSCEQNLNHDAMYWYRQDPGQGLRLIYYSQIVNDFQKGDIAEGYSVSREKKESFPLTVTSAQKNPTAFYLCASSRGMDGQPQHFGDGTRLSIL.

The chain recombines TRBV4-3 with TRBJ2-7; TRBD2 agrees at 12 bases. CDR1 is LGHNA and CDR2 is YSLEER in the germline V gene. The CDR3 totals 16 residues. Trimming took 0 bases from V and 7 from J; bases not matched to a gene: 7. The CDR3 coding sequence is TGCGCCAGCAGCCAAGATCTACTAGCGGGAGGAAGAGAGCAGTACTTC. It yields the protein CASSQDLLAGGREQYF.

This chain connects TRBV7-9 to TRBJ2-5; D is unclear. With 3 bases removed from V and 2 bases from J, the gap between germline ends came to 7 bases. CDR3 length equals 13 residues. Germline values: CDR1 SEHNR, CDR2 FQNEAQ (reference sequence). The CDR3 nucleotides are TGTGCCAGCAGCTTTATCGGGCAAGAGACCCAGTACTTC. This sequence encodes CASSFIGQETQYF.

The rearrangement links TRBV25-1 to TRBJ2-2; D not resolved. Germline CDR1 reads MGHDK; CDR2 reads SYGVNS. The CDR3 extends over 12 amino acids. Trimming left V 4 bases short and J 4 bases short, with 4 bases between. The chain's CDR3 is CASSGATGELFF. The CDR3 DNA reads TGTGCCAGCAGTGGAGCCACCGGGGAGCTGTTTTTT. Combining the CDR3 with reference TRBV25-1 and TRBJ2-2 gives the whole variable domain EADIYQTPRYLVIGTGKKITLECSQTMGHDKMYWYQQDPGMELHLIHYSYGVNSTEKGDLSSESTVSRIRTEHFPLTLESARPSHTSQYLCASSGATGELFFGEGSRLTVL.

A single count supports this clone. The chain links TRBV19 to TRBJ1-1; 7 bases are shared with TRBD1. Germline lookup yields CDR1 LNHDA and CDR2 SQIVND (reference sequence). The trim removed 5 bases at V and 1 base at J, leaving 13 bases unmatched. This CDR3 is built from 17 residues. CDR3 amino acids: CASSPRGTLKPNTEAFF. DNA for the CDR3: TGTGCCAGTAGTCCCAGGGGGACCTTGAAGCCGAACACTGAAGCTTTCTTT.

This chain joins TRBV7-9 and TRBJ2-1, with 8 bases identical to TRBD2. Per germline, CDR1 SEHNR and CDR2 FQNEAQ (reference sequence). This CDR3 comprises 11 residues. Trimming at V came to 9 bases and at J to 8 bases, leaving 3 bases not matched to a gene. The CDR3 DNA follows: TGTGCCAGTAGCGGGGAGCATGAGCAGTTCTTC. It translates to CASSGEHEQFF.